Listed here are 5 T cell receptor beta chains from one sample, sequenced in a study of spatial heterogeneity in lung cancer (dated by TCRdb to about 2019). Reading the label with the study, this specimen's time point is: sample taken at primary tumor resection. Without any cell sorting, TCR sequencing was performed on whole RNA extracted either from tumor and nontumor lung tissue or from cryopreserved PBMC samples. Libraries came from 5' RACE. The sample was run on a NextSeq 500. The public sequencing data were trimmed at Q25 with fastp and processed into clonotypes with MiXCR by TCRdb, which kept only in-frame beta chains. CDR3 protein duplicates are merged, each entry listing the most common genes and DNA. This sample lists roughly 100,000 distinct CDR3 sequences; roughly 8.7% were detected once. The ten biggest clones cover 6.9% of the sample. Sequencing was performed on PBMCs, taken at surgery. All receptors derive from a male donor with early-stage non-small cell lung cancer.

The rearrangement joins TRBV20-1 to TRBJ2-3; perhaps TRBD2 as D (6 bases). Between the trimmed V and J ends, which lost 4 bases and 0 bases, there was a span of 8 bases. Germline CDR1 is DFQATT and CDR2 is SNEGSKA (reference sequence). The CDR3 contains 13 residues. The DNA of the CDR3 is TGCAGTGCTACGCGGGGAAGCACAGATACGCAGTATTTT. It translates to CSATRGSTDTQYF.

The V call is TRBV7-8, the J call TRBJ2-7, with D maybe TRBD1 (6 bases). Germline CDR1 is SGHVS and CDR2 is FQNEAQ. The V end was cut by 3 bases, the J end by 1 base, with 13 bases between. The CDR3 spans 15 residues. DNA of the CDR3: TGTGCCAGCAGCTTTCTACAGGGTAGTTCCTACGAGCAGTACTTC. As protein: CASSFLQGSSYEQYF.

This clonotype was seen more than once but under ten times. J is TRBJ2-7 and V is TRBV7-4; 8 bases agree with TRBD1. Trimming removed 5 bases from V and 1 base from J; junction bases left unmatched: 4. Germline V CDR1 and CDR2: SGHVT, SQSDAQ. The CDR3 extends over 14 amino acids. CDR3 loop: CASSPGGGSYEQYF. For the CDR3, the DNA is TGTGCCAGCAGCCCAGGGGGCGGGTCCTACGAGCAGTACTTC.

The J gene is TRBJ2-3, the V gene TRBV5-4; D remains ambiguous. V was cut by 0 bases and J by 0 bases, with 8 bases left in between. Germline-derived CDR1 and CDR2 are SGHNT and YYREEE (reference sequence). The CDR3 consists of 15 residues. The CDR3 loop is CASSLARSSTDTQYF. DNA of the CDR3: TGTGCCAGCAGCTTGGCGAGATCTAGCACAGATACGCAGTATTTT.

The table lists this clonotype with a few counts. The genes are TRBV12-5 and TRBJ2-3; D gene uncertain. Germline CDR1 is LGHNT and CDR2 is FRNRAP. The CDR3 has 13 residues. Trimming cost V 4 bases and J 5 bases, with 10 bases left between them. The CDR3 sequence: CASGSGVGDTQYF. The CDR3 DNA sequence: TGTGCTAGTGGTTCCGGAGTAGGAGATACGCAGTATTTT.